Listed below are T cell receptor beta chains from one sample, sequenced in a study of blood T cells in healthy people across ages. In TCRdb, the 5' RACE reads were re-called with MiXCR into one record per CDR3 protein. Of about 670,000 distinct CDR3 sequences in the sample, 40% to 45% were seen once. Sequenced material: blood. These receptors were obtained from a man aged 80 or over in good health. CDR3s include the opening cysteine and the closing phenylalanine or tryptophan. D genes are given only for firm matches. Rows may omit the clone size; those that give it use once, few, many or a size class.

D gene	V gene	clone size	J gene	CDR3 length	CDR3 DNA	CDR3 protein
.	TRBV6-2/TRBV6-3	few	TRBJ1-2	14	TGTGCCAGCATCCCGGGACCGAGGTTCTATGGCTACACCTTC	CASIPGPRFYGYTF
.	TRBV6-5	few	TRBJ1-2	15	TGTGCCAGCTCTCGGGGAGGAAACTGGAACTATGGCTACACCTTC	CASSRGGNWNYGYTF
.	TRBV18	few	TRBJ2-7	17	TGTGCCAGCTCACCATTTCCTCCGGGACGGGGGAACAATGAGCAGTACTTC	CASSPFPPGRGNNEQYF
.	TRBV11-2	.	TRBJ2-1	13	TGTGCCAGCAGCTTAGGGACTGCCGGAGAGCAGTTCTTC	CASSLGTAGEQFF
.	TRBV3-1	.	TRBJ2-5	13	TGTGCCAGCAGCCGGGTTCTTGGAGAGACCCAGTACTTC	CASSRVLGETQYF
TRBD1	TRBV4-2	once	TRBJ1-1	15	TGTGCCAGCAGTTTGGGACAGGAAGTAAACACTGAAGCTTTCTTT	CASSLGQEVNTEAFF
.	TRBV20-1	.	TRBJ2-5	14	TGCAGTGCGCGGGACGGGAACCACCAAGAGACCCAGTACTTC	CSARDGNHQETQYF
.	TRBV27	once	TRBJ2-1	14	TGTGCCAGCAGTTTGTTCGGCCCCCGGGATGAGCAGTTCTTC	CASSLFGPRDEQFF
TRBD1	TRBV20-1	.	TRBJ2-1	14	TGCAGTGCTAGATCTGACAGGGGGTACAATGAGCAGTTCTTC	CSARSDRGYNEQFF
.	TRBV4-3	.	TRBJ2-3	15	TGCGCCAGCAGCCAAGATCGAAGAGTCACAGATACGCAGTATTTT	CASSQDRRVTDTQYF
TRBD2	TRBV5-1	.	TRBJ2-1	15	TGCGCCAGCAGCTTGGTGTCTAGCGGGTTCAATGAGCAGTTCTTC	CASSLVSSGFNEQFF
.	TRBV2	.	TRBJ2-3	14	TGTGCCATAATCCAGCCGTATAGCACAGATACGCAGTATTTT	CAIIQPYSTDTQYF
.	TRBV4-3	many	TRBJ1-6	14	TGCGCCAGCAGCCAAGTGGGACGGAATTCACCCCTCCACTTT	CASSQVGRNSPLHF
.	TRBV6-6	.	TRBJ2-7	13	TGTGCCAGCAGTTACCTAGGCCCCTACGAGCAGTACTTC	CASSYLGPYEQYF
.	TRBV6-2/TRBV6-3	.	TRBJ1-1	12	TGTGCCAGCAGTTGGACAAACACTGAAGCTTTCTTT	CASSWTNTEAFF
TRBD1	TRBV6-2/TRBV6-3	few	TRBJ2-7	15	TGTGCCAGCAGCCGACCGGGACAGGGGTCCTACGAGCAGTACTTC	CASSRPGQGSYEQYF
.	TRBV7-8	few	TRBJ2-3	15	TGTGCCAGCAGCTTACTAGCGCTAAGCACAGATACGCAGTATTTT	CASSLLALSTDTQYF
TRBD2	TRBV6-2/TRBV6-3	few	TRBJ2-3	15	TGTGCCAGCCTCCGACTAGCGGGGGGGGACCGGGTGCAGTATTTT	CASLRLAGGDRVQYF
TRBD1	TRBV20-1	.	TRBJ2-7	12	TGCAGTGCAACAGGGGGCTCCTACGAGCAGTACTTC	CSATGGSYEQYF
TRBD2	TRBV4-3	.	TRBJ2-7	18	TGCGCCAGCAGCCAAGGGGTCGGGACTAGCGGGAGTTACTACGAGCAGTACTTC	CASSQGVGTSGSYYEQYF
.	TRBV7-9	.	TRBJ2-7	11	TGTGCCAGCAGCTTGACTTTGGAGCAGTACTTC	CASSLTLEQYF
.	TRBV20-1	.	TRBJ2-2	14	TGCAGTACTAGTGCTCGGTCGGGGACCGGGGAGCTGTTTTTT	CSTSARSGTGELFF
.	TRBV7-2	.	TRBJ2-7	19	TGTGCCAGCAGCTTAGCCCCCGGACTAGCAGGGGGGGCAACCTACGAGCAGTACTTC	CASSLAPGLAGGATYEQYF
TRBD1	TRBV6-1	.	TRBJ2-5	14	TGTGCCAGCAGTCGACAGGGGTTAAAAGAGACCCAGTACTTC	CASSRQGLKETQYF
.	TRBV5-1	.	TRBJ2-2	14	TGCGCCAGCAGCTTGGCCCGGGCCGACGGGGAGCTGTTTTTT	CASSLARADGELFF